This is a list of T cell receptor beta chains from one sample in a study of identifying expanded T cells in peripheral blood. Assay used: immunoSEQ multiplex PCR; TCRdb lists only in-frame clones, some missing. The sample has just over 90,000 clones; more than 70% are singletons. Material: blood. These receptors all stem from a person aged 18-69 years in good health. CDR3s include the opening cysteine and the closing phenylalanine or tryptophan. Fields, in order: D gene, V gene, clone size, J gene, CDR3 protein, CDR3 DNA. The D gene is left open where the match is weak. Not all rows give a size; the values are once, few, many and, for expanded clones, a class.

D: TRBD1; V: TRBV5-4; size: NA; J: TRBJ2-7; CDR3: CASRRDREVHEQYF; DNA: TGTGCCAGCAGGCGGGACAGGGAAGTCCACGAGCAGTACTTC
D: NA; V: TRBV6-5; size: NA; J: TRBJ2-1; CDR3: CASSYIGGGHNEQFF; DNA: TGTGCCAGCAGTTATATCGGGGGCGGTCACAATGAGCAGTTCTTC
D: NA; V: TRBV18; size: NA; J: TRBJ1-5; CDR3: CASSPNSGHSNQPQHF; DNA: TGTGCCAGCTCACCAAACTCAGGACATAGCAATCAGCCCCAGCATTTT
D: TRBD1; V: TRBV7-3; size: NA; J: TRBJ2-5; CDR3: CASSWGTGSETQYF; DNA: TGTGCCAGCAGCTGGGGGACAGGGAGTGAGACCCAGTACTTC
D: NA; V: TRBV9; size: NA; J: TRBJ2-1; CDR3: CASSVYAGNNEQFF; DNA: TGTGCCAGCAGCGTTTATGCGGGAAACAATGAGCAGTTCTTC
D: NA; V: TRBV28; size: NA; J: TRBJ1-6; CDR3: CASSPPGGSSYNSPLHF; DNA: TGTGCCAGCAGCCCCCCGGGGGGGAGCTCCTATAATTCACCCCTCCACTTT
D: NA; V: TRBV4-3; size: NA; J: TRBJ2-6; CDR3: CASSQEAGGGANVLTF; DNA: TGCGCCAGCAGCCAAGAGGCAGGCGGTGGGGCCAACGTCCTGACTTTC
D: NA; V: TRBV28; size: NA; J: TRBJ1-1; CDR3: CASTDNREAFF; DNA: TGTGCCAGCACCGACAACCGTGAAGCTTTCTTT
D: NA; V: TRBV7-3; size: once; J: TRBJ2-1; CDR3: CASSIYRDGNNEQFF; DNA: TGTGCCAGCAGCATATACAGGGATGGGAACAATGAGCAGTTCTTC
D: NA; V: TRBV25-1; size: NA; J: TRBJ2-1; CDR3: CASSDPGTEQFF; DNA: TGTGCCAGTTCCGACCCCGGGACAGAGCAGTTCTTC
D: TRBD2; V: TRBV4-1; size: once; J: TRBJ2-7; CDR3: CASSQGTGRGGRHEQYF; DNA: TGCGCCAGCAGCCAAGGTACGGGGCGGGGGGGCCGCCACGAGCAGTACTTC
D: NA; V: TRBV2; size: NA; J: TRBJ2-5; CDR3: CASSEGGWETQYF; DNA: TGTGCCAGCAGTGAAGGGGGGTGGGAGACCCAGTACTTC
D: NA; V: TRBV27; size: once; J: TRBJ2-7; CDR3: CASSPRDGTYEQYF; DNA: TGTGCCAGCAGTCCCCGGGACGGAACCTACGAGCAGTACTTC
D: NA; V: TRBV10-3; size: NA; J: TRBJ2-2; CDR3: CAITTPNTGELFF; DNA: TGTGCCATCACTACTCCGAACACCGGGGAGCTGTTTTTT
D: TRBD2; V: TRBV6-4; size: NA; J: TRBJ2-7; CDR3: CASSAKRGGIYEQYF; DNA: TGTGCCAGCAGTGCTAAGCGGGGGGGCATATACGAGCAGTACTTC
D: TRBD1; V: TRBV5-6; size: once; J: TRBJ2-5; CDR3: CASRRDRGETQYF; DNA: TGTGCCAGCAGGAGGGACAGGGGAGAGACCCAGTACTTC
D: NA; V: TRBV6-5; size: NA; J: TRBJ1-5; CDR3: CASSYSYTGNQPQHF; DNA: TGTGCCAGCAGTTACTCGTATACCGGCAATCAGCCCCAGCATTTT
D: NA; V: TRBV11-2; size: NA; J: TRBJ2-7; CDR3: CASSLGLEGEQYF; DNA: TGTGCCAGCAGCTTAGGTCTCGAAGGGGAGCAGTACTTC
D: NA; V: TRBV4-1; size: NA; J: TRBJ2-2; CDR3: CASRHQGHNTGELFF; DNA: TGCGCCAGCCGTCACCAGGGACATAACACCGGGGAGCTGTTTTTT
D: NA; V: TRBV7-6; size: NA; J: TRBJ2-7; CDR3: CASSPGPVYEQYF; DNA: TGTGCCAGCAGCCCCGGACCCGTCTACGAGCAGTACTTC
D: NA; V: TRBV7-8; size: NA; J: TRBJ1-6; CDR3: CASSLAGNKPNSPLHF; DNA: TGTGCCAGCAGCTTAGCAGGGAACAAACCAAATTCACCCCTCCACTTT
D: NA; V: TRBV5-1; size: NA; J: TRBJ2-7; CDR3: CASSLVGYEQYF; DNA: TGCGCCAGCAGCTTGGTAGGCTACGAGCAGTACTTC
D: TRBD1; V: TRBV18; size: NA; J: TRBJ1-4; CDR3: CASSPRQGRDEKLFF; DNA: TGTGCCAGCTCACCGCGACAGGGGAGAGACGAAAAACTGTTTTTT
D: NA; V: TRBV19; size: NA; J: TRBJ2-2; CDR3: CASSIDSFTGELFF; DNA: TGTGCCAGTAGTATAGACAGTTTTACCGGGGAGCTGTTTTTT
D: NA; V: TRBV10-3; size: NA; J: TRBJ1-1; CDR3: CAIRQGDTEAFF; DNA: TGTGCCATCAGACAGGGAGACACTGAAGCTTTCTTT
D: TRBD1; V: TRBV5-1; size: NA; J: TRBJ1-4; CDR3: CASSPDRSATNEKLFF; DNA: TGCGCCAGCAGCCCGGACAGGTCGGCAACTAATGAAAAACTGTTTTTT
D: NA; V: TRBV6-5; size: NA; J: TRBJ1-5; CDR3: CASSQRYWGLQPQHF; DNA: TGTGCCAGCAGTCAAAGGTATTGGGGGCTACAGCCCCAGCATTTT
D: NA; V: TRBV10-3; size: NA; J: TRBJ1-5; CDR3: CAIRANSNQPQHF; DNA: TGTGCCATCAGAGCTAATAGCAATCAGCCCCAGCATTTT
D: NA; V: TRBV28; size: NA; J: TRBJ1-2; CDR3: CASSLSGEGNYGYTF; DNA: TGTGCCAGCAGTTTATCTGGGGAGGGAAACTATGGCTACACCTTC
D: NA; V: TRBV7-3; size: NA; J: TRBJ2-2; CDR3: CASSFRGAPVTGELFF; DNA: TGTGCCAGCAGCTTCAGGGGGGCCCCGGTCACCGGGGAGCTGTTTTTT
D: NA; V: TRBV10-3; size: NA; J: TRBJ2-1; CDR3: CAISGRIGYNEQFF; DNA: TGTGCCATCAGTGGGCGGATCGGCTACAATGAGCAGTTCTTC
D: NA; V: TRBV2; size: NA; J: TRBJ1-1; CDR3: CASILGAGTEAFF; DNA: TGTGCCAGCATCCTCGGGGCAGGCACTGAAGCTTTCTTT
D: NA; V: TRBV5-1; size: NA; J: TRBJ2-1; CDR3: CASSLLRRGDNEQFF; DNA: TGCGCCAGCAGCTTGTTGAGGCGAGGGGACAATGAGCAGTTCTTC
D: TRBD1; V: TRBV27; size: NA; J: TRBJ1-5; CDR3: CASSWKTGGNQPQHF; DNA: TGTGCCAGCAGTTGGAAGACAGGGGGCAATCAGCCCCAGCATTTT
D: NA; V: TRBV28; size: NA; J: TRBJ1-4; CDR3: CASSYPGHPEVEKLFF; DNA: TGTGCCAGCAGTTACCCGGGACACCCTGAGGTGGAAAAACTGTTTTTT
D: NA; V: TRBV2; size: NA; J: TRBJ2-5; CDR3: CASSESHKETQYF; DNA: TGTGCCAGCAGTGAATCACATAAAGAGACCCAGTACTTC
D: TRBD1; V: TRBV15; size: NA; J: TRBJ1-5; CDR3: CATSRATGTGGNQPQHF; DNA: TGTGCCACCAGCAGAGCCACCGGGACAGGGGGAAATCAGCCCCAGCATTTT
D: TRBD2; V: TRBV4-2; size: NA; J: TRBJ2-2; CDR3: CASSPGTSGGAGELFF; DNA: TGTGCCAGCAGCCCAGGGACTAGCGGGGGGGCCGGGGAGCTGTTTTTT
D: TRBD1; V: TRBV5-4; size: few; J: TRBJ1-2; CDR3: CASRRDRARGYTF; DNA: TGTGCCAGCAGGCGGGACAGGGCACGTGGCTACACCTTC
D: TRBD2; V: TRBV7-2; size: NA; J: TRBJ2-3; CDR3: CASRLADTDTQYF; DNA: TGTGCCAGCCGCCTAGCGGACACAGATACGCAGTATTTT
D: TRBD1; V: TRBV6-4; size: NA; J: TRBJ1-5; CDR3: CASSPRTGSVAQPQHF; DNA: TGTGCCAGCAGTCCTCGGACAGGGAGCGTTGCTCAGCCCCAGCATTTT
D: TRBD2; V: TRBV7-2; size: few; J: TRBJ2-1; CDR3: CASSAQSGTSGNNEQFF; DNA: TGTGCCAGCAGCGCACAATCCGGGACTAGCGGTAACAATGAGCAGTTCTTC
D: TRBD1; V: TRBV6-1; size: NA; J: TRBJ2-7; CDR3: CASSEILDRVYEQYF; DNA: TGTGCCAGCAGTGAAATCTTGGACAGGGTCTACGAGCAGTACTTC
D: NA; V: TRBV5-4; size: NA; J: TRBJ1-2; CDR3: CASSFEADYGYTF; DNA: TGTGCCAGCAGCTTCGAGGCGGACTATGGCTACACCTTC
D: TRBD1; V: TRBV6-5; size: once; J: TRBJ1-1; CDR3: CASRRTGVAEAFF; DNA: TGTGCCAGCAGAAGAACAGGGGTAGCTGAAGCTTTCTTT
D: NA; V: TRBV10-3; size: NA; J: TRBJ2-7; CDR3: CAISDSVLSYEQYF; DNA: TGTGCCATCAGTGATTCGGTCCTCTCCTACGAGCAGTACTTC
D: TRBD2; V: TRBV29-1; size: once; J: TRBJ2-3; CDR3: CSVHIAGGAGDTQYF; DNA: TGCAGCGTTCATATAGCGGGAGGGGCTGGAGATACGCAGTATTTT
D: TRBD1; V: TRBV19; size: NA; J: TRBJ2-2; CDR3: CATIQGAGELFF; DNA: TGTGCCACCATCCAGGGGGCCGGGGAGCTGTTTTTT
D: NA; V: TRBV28; size: NA; J: TRBJ2-1; CDR3: CASSEGGVPNNEQFF; DNA: TGTGCCAGCAGCGAGGGGGGGGTACCCAACAATGAGCAGTTCTTC
D: TRBD1; V: TRBV5-1; size: NA; J: TRBJ1-1; CDR3: CASSVDPGQGIEAFF; DNA: TGCGCCAGCAGCGTGGACCCGGGACAGGGGATTGAAGCTTTCTTT
D: NA; V: TRBV28; size: NA; J: TRBJ2-7; CDR3: CASSLRGVIYEQYF; DNA: TGTGCCAGCAGTTTACGCGGTGTGATCTACGAGCAGTACTTC
D: TRBD1; V: TRBV5-1; size: NA; J: TRBJ2-1; CDR3: CASSRTGIIDEQFF; DNA: TGCGCCAGCAGCCGGACAGGGATTATTGATGAGCAGTTCTTC